The next 3 T cell receptor beta chains were all read from a single sample in a study of cytomegalovirus exposure and HLA in healthy donors. Data came from immunoSEQ multiplex PCR; TCRdb stores just in-frame clones and leaves some out. The sample holds 250,000 to 300,000 clones, around 91% seen once. Sequenced material: PBMCs. Receptor source: a woman under 30 in good health and CMV-seronegative.

A word on this clone: Other DNA sequences in the same sample also yield this CDR3. The chain couples TRBV5-1 to TRBJ2-5, with TRBD2 matching 16 bases. The CDR3 spans 15 residues. Unmatched junction bases numbered 2, after V lost 7 bases and J lost 2 bases. Germline V gene data show CDR1 as SGHRS and CDR2 as YFSETQ. This CDR3 reads CASSGLAGGQETQYF. The DNA for the CDR3 is TGCGCCAGCTCGGGACTAGCGGGGGGGCAAGAGACCCAGTACTTC.

In the case of this clone: Different DNA sequences within this sample yield the same CDR3. The J gene is TRBJ1-5, the V gene TRBV7-9; 10 bases align to TRBD1. V lost 4 bases and J lost 7; bases outside the gene matches: 4. Germline V lookup: CDR1 SEHNR, CDR2 FQNEAQ (reference sequence). This CDR3 is 14 amino acids long. CDR3 DNA sequence: TGTGCCAGCAGCTCGGGACAGGGGTCGCAGCCCCAGCATTTT. Its translation is CASSSGQGSQPQHF. The variable domain in full, completed from reference TRBV7-9 and TRBJ1-5, reads DTGVSQNPRHKITKRGQNVTFRCDPISEHNRLYWYRQTLGQGPEFLTYFQNEAQLEKSRLLSDRFSAERPKGSFSTLEIQRTEQGDSAMYLCASSSGQGSQPQHFGDGTRLSIL.

The V gene is TRBV27, the J gene TRBJ2-2; D possibly corresponds to TRBD2 (6 bases). The length of the CDR3 is 15 residues. Trimming cost V 4 bases and J 4 bases, with 13 bases left between them. Germline V gene lookup returns CDR1 MNHEY and CDR2 SMNVEV (reference sequence). CDR3 sequence reads: CASSYGGGGTGELFF. In DNA form, the CDR3 reads TGTGCCAGCAGTTATGGGGGAGGCGGCACCGGGGAGCTGTTTTTT.